Shown below are 32 T cell receptor beta chains from a single sample sequenced in a study of human versus mouse CDR3 diversity and MHC coevolution. The method was immunoSEQ multiplex PCR; TCRdb's version includes in-frame clones alone and lacks a portion of them. This sample has roughly 80,000 clones; roughly 93% occur once, and the top ten carry 1.2% to 1.5%. The specimen was naive CD4+ T cells from blood. Indicated subset: CD45RO-negative CD62L-positive naive CD4 T cells. The receptors originated from a person aged 30 to 69 in good health.

The chain recombines TRBV5-6 with TRBJ1-2; 7 nucleotides match TRBD1. The J segment lost 6 bases and the V segment lost 5 bases, leaving 16 bases of the junction unmatched. The germline V gene has CDR1 SGHDT and CDR2 YYEEEE. CDR3 size: 16 residues. CDR3 amino acids: CASRGDLKGTADGYTF. DNA for the CDR3: TGTGCCAGCAGAGGGGACCTGAAGGGGACAGCGGATGGCTACACCTTC.

V is TRBV28 and J is TRBJ1-2, with a weak D call TRBD1 (5 bases). CDR3 size: 13 residues. Trimming removed 5 bases at V and 0 bases at J, with 7 bases between. Germline lookup yields CDR1 MDHEN and CDR2 SYDVKM. The CDR3 region has the DNA TGTGCCAGCAGTAAGACAGCTAACTATGGCTACACCTTC. Protein: CASSKTANYGYTF.

This sequence joins TRBV5-1 and TRBJ2-5; maybe TRBD2 (6 bases). The J call may be incorrect, as the DNA end agrees better with TRBJ2-7. Germline-derived CDR1 and CDR2 are SGHRS and YFSETQ. The CDR3 totals 15 residues. The CDR3: CASRAGPEGRYEQYF. The CDR3, as DNA: TGCGCCAGCAGGGCGGGACCAGAAGGGCGGTACGAGCAGTACTTC.

The V and J genes are TRBV7-9 and TRBJ2-3, with TRBD2 identical over 7 bases. This CDR3 has 16 residues. CDR1 is SEHNR, CDR2 FQNEAQ, per germline (reference sequence). Trimming took 2 bases from V and 2 from J; bases not matched to a gene: 7. CDR3 DNA sequence: TGTGCCAGCAGCTTATTGACAAGCGGGGCCACAGATACGCAGTATTTT. It encodes CASSLLTSGATDTQYF.

This sequence joins TRBV28 and TRBJ1-5; 8 bases align to TRBD1. The germline V gene encodes CDR1 MDHEN and CDR2 SYDVKM. This CDR3 contains 16 residues. The J segment lost 4 bases and the V segment lost 8 bases, leaving 13 bases of the junction unmatched. This chain's CDR3 is CASQAGGTGGNQPQHF. The CDR3 nucleotides read TGTGCCAGCCAAGCAGGGGGTACAGGGGGAAATCAGCCCCAGCATTTT.

This sequence joins TRBV18 and TRBJ1-1, with D tentatively TRBD1 (5 bases). The CDR3 is made up of 15 amino acids. Per the germline V gene, CDR1 is KGHSH and CDR2 is LQKENI. With 6 bases removed from V and 3 bases from J, the gap between germline ends came to 17 bases. CDR3 in DNA: TGTGCCAGCTCTCCCACGGGGGTGGGAGACACTGAAGCTTTCTTT. This translates into CASSPTGVGDTEAFF.

V and J are TRBV18 and TRBJ2-3; D is uncertain. Trimming shortened V by 6 bases and J by 0 bases, and 13 bases separated the two germline ends. The length of the CDR3 is 15 residues. Per the germline V gene, CDR1 is KGHSH and CDR2 is LQKENI. CDR3 amino acids: CASSQTDASTDTQYF. The DNA for the CDR3 is TGTGCCAGCTCCCAGACTGACGCTAGCACAGATACGCAGTATTTT.

V gene TRBV7-6 combines with J gene TRBJ1-1; tentatively, D is TRBD1 (6 bases). From germline, CDR1 is SGHVS and CDR2 FNYEAQ. The length of the CDR3 is 15 residues. V was shortened by 4 bases and J by 3 bases, with 15 bases between the two germline ends. CDR3 nucleotide sequence: TGTGCCAGCAGCTCATCGGGACAACCATACACTGAAGCTTTCTTT. This gives the protein CASSSSGQPYTEAFF.

This chain connects TRBV11-2 to TRBJ2-3; 7 bases match TRBD1. The CDR3 runs to 15 residues. Germline V gives CDR1 SGHAT, CDR2 FQNNGV. Trimming removed 3 bases from V and 0 bases from J; junction bases left unmatched: 3. CDR3 sequence: CASSLVTGSTDTQYF. The DNA for the CDR3 is TGTGCCAGCAGCTTGGTGACAGGGAGCACAGATACGCAGTATTTT.

The chain couples TRBV7-7 to TRBJ2-5; D possibly corresponds to TRBD2 (5 bases). V dropped 7 bases and J dropped 2 bases, with 14 bases sitting between them. Looked up from germline, CDR1 is SSHAT and CDR2 is FNYEAQ (reference sequence). This CDR3 has 14 residues. The CDR3 region has the DNA TGTGCCAGCAAAAAGGACTGGGTACAAGAGACCCAGTACTTC. Its protein is CASKKDWVQETQYF.

The chain carries TRBV19 and TRBJ1-1, with D maybe TRBD1 (6 bases). V was trimmed by 4 bases and J by 5 bases, leaving 17 bases between them. Germline CDR1 and CDR2: LNHDA and SQIVND (reference sequence). CDR3 length equals 15 residues. The CDR3, as DNA: TGTGCCAGTAGTACACAACAGGGAAAGGTGACTGAAGCTTTCTTT. This encodes CASSTQQGKVTEAFF. Combining the CDR3 with reference TRBV19 and TRBJ1-1 gives the whole variable domain DGGITQSPKYLFRKEGQNVTLSCEQNLNHDAMYWYRQDPGQGLRLIYYSQIVNDFQKGDIAEGYSVSREKKESFPLTVTSAQKNPTAFYLCASSTQQGKVTEAFFGQGTRLTVV.

The chain has TRBV7-3 and TRBJ1-6; no clear D gene. Looked up from germline, CDR1 is SGHTA and CDR2 is FQGTGA. V shed 5 bases and J shed 0 bases, with 5 bases lying between them. The CDR3 spans 14 residues. The CDR3 nucleotides read TGTGCCAGCAGCAGGAGCTCCTATAATTCACCCCTCCACTTT. Translated: CASSRSSYNSPLHF.

The J gene is TRBJ1-1, the V gene TRBV12-5, with TRBD1 matching over 10 bases. Germline V gene lookup returns CDR1 LGHNT and CDR2 FRNRAP. The CDR3 is made up of 14 amino acids. V shed 7 bases and J 3 bases; nucleotides not matched to a gene: 5. CDR3 DNA: TGTGCTAGTGTCGACAGGGGGCGGGACACTGAAGCTTTCTTT. The encoded protein is CASVDRGRDTEAFF.

This chain joins TRBV6-5 and TRBJ2-7; 8 bases align to TRBD1. V trimming: 4 bases; J trimming: 5 bases; junction bases outside the gene matches: 4. From germline, CDR1 is MNHEY and CDR2 SVGAGI. The CDR3 loop spans 13 amino acids. The CDR3: CASSSLDRDEQYF. The DNA of the CDR3 is TGTGCCAGCAGTTCGCTGGACAGGGACGAGCAGTACTTC.

The chain employs TRBV6-1 and TRBJ1-1; D gene uncertain. V lost 6 bases to trimming and J lost 0 bases, with 5 bases between them. There are 12 residues in the CDR3. Germline-derived CDR1 and CDR2 are MNHNS and SASEGT. The CDR3 region has the DNA TGTGCCAGCAGGAAGCTGAACACTGAAGCTTTCTTT. Translation gives CASRKLNTEAFF.

The rearrangement uses TRBV28 and TRBJ2-1, with TRBD1 matching 7 bases. The CDR3 has 14 residues. Trimming removed 6 bases from V and 3 bases from J; junction bases left unmatched: 5. Germline loops: CDR1 MDHEN, CDR2 SYDVKM. CDR3 in amino acids: CASSQTGFYNEQFF. CDR3 nucleotide sequence: TGTGCCAGCAGCCAGACAGGGTTCTACAATGAGCAGTTCTTC.

The chain recombines TRBV18 with TRBJ1-5, with a tentative D call TRBD1 (5 bases). V lost 0 bases and J 1 base, leaving 10 bases between the germline ends. The germline gives CDR1 KGHSH, CDR2 LQKENI. This CDR3 is built from 16 residues. The CDR3 DNA reads TGTGCCAGCTCACCACCGGCAGGGAGGAGCAATCAGCCCCAGCATTTT. Residues: CASSPPAGRSNQPQHF.

The rearrangement uses TRBV5-6 and TRBJ1-6, with D maybe TRBD1 (6 bases). Deletions cut 4 bases from V and 6 bases from J, with 11 bases between. This CDR3 comprises 14 residues. The germline gives CDR1 SGHDT, CDR2 YYEEEE. This CDR3 reads CASSLTGTNSPLHF. CDR3 nucleotide sequence: TGTGCCAGCAGCCTAACAGGGACTAATTCACCCCTCCACTTT.

V gene TRBV6-5 combines with J gene TRBJ1-1; 7 bases match TRBD1. Trimming at V came to 7 bases and at J to 1 base, leaving 6 bases not matched to a gene. From germline, CDR1 is MNHEY and CDR2 SVGAGI. This CDR3 comprises 14 residues. CDR3 DNA sequence: TGTGCCAGCAAAATACAGGGGAGGAACACTGAAGCTTTCTTT. Translation gives CASKIQGRNTEAFF.

The V gene is TRBV5-1, the J gene TRBJ2-5; TRBD2 agrees at 10 bases. The CDR3 has 16 residues. Germline loops: CDR1 SGHRS, CDR2 YFSETQ. With V trimmed by 0 bases and J by 5 bases, 7 bases remained unmatched. For the CDR3, the DNA is TGCGCCAGCAGCTTGGCTCCTAGCGGGAGTTGGGAGACCCAGTACTTC. Protein: CASSLAPSGSWETQYF.

The chain combines TRBV5-1 with TRBJ2-7; the match to TRBD1 covers 12 bases. CDR3 length equals 16 residues. V was pared by 2 bases and J by 2 bases, with 5 bases of the junction left unmatched. Germline loops: CDR1 SGHRS, CDR2 YFSETQ. This CDR3 is CASSFTGTGGPYEQYF. CDR3 DNA sequence: TGCGCCAGCAGCTTTACCGGGACAGGGGGCCCCTACGAGCAGTACTTC. The full variable domain, in which reference TRBV5-1 and TRBJ2-7 provide the parts outside the CDR3, is KAGVTQTPRYLIKTRGQQVTLSCSPISGHRSVSWYQQTPGQGLQFLFEYFSETQRNKGNFPGRFSGRQFSNSRSEMNVSTLELGDSALYLCASSFTGTGGPYEQYFGPGTRLTVT.

The gene calls are TRBV5-4 and TRBJ2-2; 7 bases line up with TRBD2. This CDR3 has 15 residues. V was clipped by 4 bases and J by 8 bases; unmatched bases: 11. Germline V CDR1 and CDR2: SGHNT, YYREEE (reference sequence). CDR3 sequence reads: CASSPWAGVEGELFF. DNA for the CDR3: TGTGCCAGCAGCCCCTGGGCGGGGGTCGAAGGGGAGCTGTTTTTT.

The rearrangement uses TRBV10-3 and TRBJ1-6; D gene ambiguous. This CDR3 is 13 amino acids long. CDR1 and CDR2 from the germline V gene are ENHRY and SYGVKD. The V end was cut by 11 bases, the J end by 7 bases, with 15 bases between. For the CDR3, the DNA is TGTGCCCCCCTCTCGGGAGTAAATTCACCCCTCCACTTT. Translation: CAPLSGVNSPLHF.

The rearrangement joins TRBV28 to TRBJ2-5; weak D call: TRBD2 (5 bases). Germline V lookup: CDR1 MDHEN, CDR2 SYDVKM. The CDR3 is made up of 13 amino acids. Trimming stripped 8 bases from V and 4 bases from J, with 14 bases between. CDR3 nucleotide sequence: TGTGCCAGCGCCCCCGGGGTGGTAGAGACCCAGTACTTC. This gives the protein CASAPGVVETQYF.

This chain joins TRBV11-1 and TRBJ1-2; 8 bases map to TRBD1. Germline V gene data show CDR1 as SGHAT and CDR2 as FQDESV (reference sequence). The V and J ends lost 5 bases and 8 bases, in that order; junction bases with no gene match: 7. This CDR3 comprises 13 residues. CDR3 protein: CASSIRTGSGYTF. The CDR3 nucleotides are TGTGCCAGCAGCATAAGGACAGGGTCCGGCTACACCTTC.

A word on this clone: The sample holds other DNA sequences that translate to the same CDR3. The rearrangement uses TRBV18 and TRBJ1-5; TRBD1 might be the D (5 bases). V was cut by 0 bases and J by 2 bases, with 5 bases left in between. The CDR3 sequence is 14 residues long. Germline V gene lookup returns CDR1 KGHSH and CDR2 LQKENI. The CDR3 DNA reads TGTGCCAGCTCACCACCAGGGGGCAATCAGCCCCAGCATTTT. It encodes CASSPPGGNQPQHF. Complete variable domain (other parts from reference TRBV18 and TRBJ1-5): NAGVMQNPRHLVRRRGQEARLRCSPMKGHSHVYWYRQLPEEGLKFMVYLQKENIIDESGMPKERFSAEFPKEGPSILRIQQVVRGDSAAYFCASSPPGGNQPQHFGDGTRLSIL.

This clone was observed a single time. For the CDR3, the DNA is TGTGCCAGCAGCGGGCAGGGGGCGGTTTGGGAGACCCAGTACTTC. Residues: CASSGQGAVWETQYF. The chain combines TRBV9 with TRBJ2-5; TRBD1 aligns across 8 bases. Germline values: CDR1 SGDLS, CDR2 YYNGEE. This CDR3 has 15 amino acids. V dropped 3 bases and J dropped 5; count of bases not matched to a gene: 9. The entire variable domain, with the rest obtained from reference TRBV9 and TRBJ2-5, is as follows: DSGVTQTPKHLITATGQRVTLRCSPRSGDLSVYWYQQSLDQGLQFLIQYYNGEERAKGNILERFSAQQFPDLHSELNLSSLELGDSALYFCASSGQGAVWETQYFGPGTRLLVL.

This rearrangement joins TRBV5-1 to TRBJ2-6; D perhaps matches TRBD1 (6 bases). The CDR3 runs to 16 residues. In germline, CDR1 is SGHRS, CDR2 YFSETQ. V lost 1 base, J lost 0 bases, and 8 bases lay in between. CDR3 in amino acids: CASSLRGGSGANVLTF. CDR3 in DNA: TGCGCCAGCAGCTTGAGAGGGGGCTCTGGGGCCAACGTCCTGACTTTC.

CDR3 DNA sequence: TGTGCCATCAGTGAGTCATGGCAGGGGAATGGCTACACCTTC. The encoded protein is CAISESWQGNGYTF. This chain links TRBV10-3 with TRBJ1-2; weak D call: TRBD1 (6 bases). V was trimmed by 0 bases and J by 6 bases, leaving 11 bases between them. Per the germline V gene, CDR1 is ENHRY and CDR2 is SYGVKD. The CDR3 runs to 14 residues.

The rearrangement uses TRBV7-9 and TRBJ2-7; D may be TRBD2 (5 bases). Germline CDR1 SEHNR, CDR2 FQNEAQ (reference sequence). The CDR3 consists of 13 residues. With 5 bases removed from V and 3 bases from J, the gap between germline ends came to 11 bases. The chain's CDR3 is CASSEDLGYEQYF. CDR3 coding DNA: TGTGCCAGCAGCGAGGACTTAGGCTACGAGCAGTACTTC.

The rearrangement links TRBV28 to TRBJ2-3, with D possibly matching TRBD2 (5 bases). This CDR3 contains 14 residues. V lost 6 bases, J lost 3 bases, and 13 bases lay in between. Per germline, CDR1 MDHEN and CDR2 SYDVKM. The CDR3 coding sequence is TGTGCCAGCAGGAAAGGCGGGCGTACAGATACGCAGTATTTT. Translated: CASRKGGRTDTQYF. Using reference TRBV28 and TRBJ2-3 for the parts outside the CDR3, the full variable domain is DVKVTQSSRYLVKRTGEKVFLECVQDMDHENMFWYRQDPGLGLRLIYFSYDVKMKEKGDIPEGYSVSREKKERFSLILESASTNQTSMYLCASRKGGRTDTQYFGPGTRLTVL.

The chain carries TRBV9 and TRBJ2-3; D call uncertain. Between the trimmed V and J ends, which lost 4 bases and 0 bases, there was a span of 12 bases. This CDR3 spans 15 amino acids. Germline V CDR1 and CDR2: SGDLS, YYNGEE. The CDR3 sequence is CASSITTSSTDTQYF. For the CDR3, the DNA is TGTGCCAGCAGCATTACTACCTCTAGCACAGATACGCAGTATTTT.